This TCR beta chain was found in a study of T cell repertoires in cytomegalovirus infection. The overall study: The authors used CMV epitopes that were HLA-C-restricted (recently identified) and HLA-B-restricted (well studied). Public TCR beta signature analysis indicated the presence of both CMV infection and matching HLA type.

Deletions cut 5 bases from V and 10 bases from J, with 15 bases between. The germline CDR1 and CDR2 sequences are MNHEY and SMNVEV (reference sequence). CDR3 length: 14 amino acids. TCRdb processed the reads anew with MiXCR; each CDR3 protein has one entry. Of about a million distinct CDR3 sequences listed, around 32% were seen once; the top ten hold roughly 13%. The study's findings and limits: Dominating the ex vivo response were HLA-C-restricted CMV-specific TCR beta clonotypes. The study identified carriers of CMV plus the relevant HLA from cumulative public TCR beta family frequency.

A remark on this clonotype: What it recognizes is unknown.

The source of this sequence is a human donor in good health (CMV status not recorded). Some clones in this sample may be carry-over from other donors' samples. The chain is built from TRBV27 and TRBJ1-6, with D maybe TRBD1 (5 bases). The sample consisted of cultured CD8+ T cells from PBMCs, taken from culture after CMV antigen stimulation. This CDR3 is CASSPGVSESPLHF. In DNA form, the CDR3 reads TGTGCCAGCAGTCCGGGGGTATCTGAATCACCCCTCCACTTT.